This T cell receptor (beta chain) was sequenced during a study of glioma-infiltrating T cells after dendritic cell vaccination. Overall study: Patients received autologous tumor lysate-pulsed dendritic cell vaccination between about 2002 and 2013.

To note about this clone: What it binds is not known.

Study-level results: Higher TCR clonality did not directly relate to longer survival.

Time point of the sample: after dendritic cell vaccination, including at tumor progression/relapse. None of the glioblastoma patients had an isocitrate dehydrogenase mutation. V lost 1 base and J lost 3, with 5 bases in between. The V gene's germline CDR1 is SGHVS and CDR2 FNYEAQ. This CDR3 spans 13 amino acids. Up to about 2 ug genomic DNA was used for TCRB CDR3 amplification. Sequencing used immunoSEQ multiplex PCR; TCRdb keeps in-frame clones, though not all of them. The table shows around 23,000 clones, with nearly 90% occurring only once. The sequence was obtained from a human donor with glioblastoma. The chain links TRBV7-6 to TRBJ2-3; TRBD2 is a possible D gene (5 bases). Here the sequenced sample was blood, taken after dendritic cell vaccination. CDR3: CASSLGGTDTQYF. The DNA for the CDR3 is TGTGCCAGCAGCTTAGGAGGGACAGATACGCAGTATTTT. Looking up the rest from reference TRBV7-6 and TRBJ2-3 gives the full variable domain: GAGVSQSPRYKVTKRGQDVALRCDPISGHVSLYWYRQALGQGPEFLTYFNYEAQQDKSGLPNDRFSAERPEGSISTLTIQRTEQRDSAMYRCASSLGGTDTQYFGPGTRLTVL.